This T cell receptor (beta chain) was captured in a study of spatial heterogeneity in lung cancer. Time point indicated: blood at routine non-recurrence follow-up after resection. Tumor, nontumor lung or frozen PBMC supplied whole RNA, sequenced without sorting. This clonotype was seen at least ten times. V was clipped by 6 bases and J by 4 bases; unmatched bases: 7. The CDR3 loop spans 15 amino acids. Per the germline V gene, CDR1 is SGHRS and CDR2 is YFSETQ. On each TCR cDNA molecule, a unique molecular identifier was present. TCRdb independently ran MiXCR on the 5' RACE reads; one entry per CDR3 protein. This table holds tens of thousands of distinct CDR3 sequences, about 7.4% found once.

The gene calls are TRBV5-1 and TRBJ2-2; 9 bases match TRBD2. This TCR derives from a female donor with early-stage non-small cell lung cancer. The starting material was PBMCs, obtained at follow-up. CDR3 region: CASTHLAGSTGELFF. The CDR3 nucleotides are TGCGCCAGCACCCACCTAGCGGGGAGCACCGGGGAGCTGTTTTTT. The full variable domain, in which reference TRBV5-1 and TRBJ2-2 provide the parts outside the CDR3, is KAGVTQTPRYLIKTRGQQVTLSCSPISGHRSVSWYQQTPGQGLQFLFEYFSETQRNKGNFPGRFSGRQFSNSRSEMNVSTLELGDSALYLCASTHLAGSTGELFFGEGSRLTVL.